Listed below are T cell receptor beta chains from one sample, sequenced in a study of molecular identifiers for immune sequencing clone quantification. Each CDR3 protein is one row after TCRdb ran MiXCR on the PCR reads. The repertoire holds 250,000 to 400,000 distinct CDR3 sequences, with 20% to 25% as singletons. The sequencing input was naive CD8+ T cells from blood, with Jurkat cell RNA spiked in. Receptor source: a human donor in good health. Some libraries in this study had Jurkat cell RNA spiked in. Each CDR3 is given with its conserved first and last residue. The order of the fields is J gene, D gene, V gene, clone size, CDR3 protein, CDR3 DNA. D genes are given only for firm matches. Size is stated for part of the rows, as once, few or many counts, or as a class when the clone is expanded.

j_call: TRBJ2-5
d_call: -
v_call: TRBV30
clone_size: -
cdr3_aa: CAWSVQGLETQYF
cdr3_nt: TGTGCCTGGAGTGTACAGGGTTTGGAGACCCAGTACTTC

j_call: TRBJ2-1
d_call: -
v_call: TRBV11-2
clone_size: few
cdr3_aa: CASSLVAPAGLYNEQFF
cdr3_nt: TGTGCCAGCAGCTTAGTCGCTCCTGCGGGGCTCTACAATGAGCAGTTCTTC

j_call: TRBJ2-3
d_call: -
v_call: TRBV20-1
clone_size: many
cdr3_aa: CSARDDADTQYF
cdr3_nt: TGCAGTGCTAGAGATGATGCAGATACGCAGTATTTT

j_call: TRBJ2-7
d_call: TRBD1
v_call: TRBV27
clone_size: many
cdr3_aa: CASSGDRGYEQYF
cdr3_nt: TGTGCCAGCAGTGGGGACAGGGGTTACGAGCAGTACTTC

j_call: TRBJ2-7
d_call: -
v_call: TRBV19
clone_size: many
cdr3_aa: CASSTILGFDEQYF
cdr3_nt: TGTGCCAGTAGCACAATCCTCGGGTTTGACGAGCAGTACTTC

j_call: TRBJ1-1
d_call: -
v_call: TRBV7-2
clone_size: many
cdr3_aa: CASSLGSRGNTEAFF
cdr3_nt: TGTGCCAGCAGCTTAGGGAGCAGGGGGAACACTGAAGCTTTCTTT

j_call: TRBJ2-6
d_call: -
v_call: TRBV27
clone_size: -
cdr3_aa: CASSSYQGSGANILTF
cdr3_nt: TGTGCCAGCAGTTCCTACCAGGGCTCTGGGGCCAACATCCTGACTTTC

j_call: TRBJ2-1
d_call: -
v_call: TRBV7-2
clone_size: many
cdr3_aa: CASRTTGLSSYNEQFF
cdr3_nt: TGTGCCAGCAGGACTACAGGACTCAGCTCCTACAATGAGCAGTTCTTC

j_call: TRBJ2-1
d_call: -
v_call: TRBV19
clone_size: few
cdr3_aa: CASKGSYNEQFF
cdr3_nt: TGTGCCAGTAAGGGCAGCTACAATGAGCAGTTCTTC

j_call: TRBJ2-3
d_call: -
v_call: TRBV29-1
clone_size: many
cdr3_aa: CSVVNPRSTEHDTQYF
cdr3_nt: TGCAGCGTTGTGAACCCGCGATCGACCGAGCATGATACGCAGTATTTT

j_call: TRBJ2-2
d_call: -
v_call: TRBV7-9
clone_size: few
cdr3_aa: CASSLPEGTADGAGELFF
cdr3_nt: TGTGCCAGCAGCCTACCGGAGGGGACCGCAGATGGGGCCGGGGAGCTGTTTTTT

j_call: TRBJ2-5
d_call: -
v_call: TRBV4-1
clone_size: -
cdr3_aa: CASSPHRTDQETQYF
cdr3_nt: TGCGCCAGCAGCCCTCACCGGACAGACCAAGAGACCCAGTACTTC

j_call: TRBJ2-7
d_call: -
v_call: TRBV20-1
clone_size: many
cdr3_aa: CSARLGGEVEQYF
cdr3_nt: TGCAGTGCTAGACTCGGGGGAGAGGTCGAGCAGTACTTC

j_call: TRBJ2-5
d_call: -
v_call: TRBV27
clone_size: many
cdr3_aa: CASSFAGSLETQYF
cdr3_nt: TGTGCCAGCAGTTTCGCCGGGAGTTTAGAGACCCAGTACTTC

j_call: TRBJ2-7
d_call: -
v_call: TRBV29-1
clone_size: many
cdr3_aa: CSVVVREYYEQYF
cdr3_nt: TGCAGCGTTGTGGTCCGGGAATACTACGAGCAGTACTTC

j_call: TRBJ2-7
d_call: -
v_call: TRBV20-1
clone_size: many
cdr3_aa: CSALNRAFYEQYF
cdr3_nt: TGCAGTGCTTTAAACAGGGCATTTTACGAGCAGTACTTC

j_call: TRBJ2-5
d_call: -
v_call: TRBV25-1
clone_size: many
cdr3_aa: CASSESLAETQYF
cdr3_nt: TGTGCCAGCAGTGAATCCCTGGCTGAGACCCAGTACTTC

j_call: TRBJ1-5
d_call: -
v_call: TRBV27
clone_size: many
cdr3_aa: CASQKREGWQPQHF
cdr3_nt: TGTGCCAGCCAAAAAAGAGAGGGTTGGCAGCCCCAGCATTTT

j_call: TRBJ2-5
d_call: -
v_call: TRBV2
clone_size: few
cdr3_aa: CASSEASAGFWQETQYF
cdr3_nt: TGTGCCAGCAGTGAAGCATCAGCGGGTTTTTGGCAAGAGACCCAGTACTTC

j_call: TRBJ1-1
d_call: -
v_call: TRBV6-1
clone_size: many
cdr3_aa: CASISGRRNTEAFF
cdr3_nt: TGTGCCAGCATTTCGGGACGGAGGAACACTGAAGCTTTCTTT

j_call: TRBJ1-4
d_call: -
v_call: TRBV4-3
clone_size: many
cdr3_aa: CASSQDRRGSYEKLFF
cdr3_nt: TGCGCCAGCAGCCAGGACCGAAGGGGTTCCTATGAAAAACTGTTTTTT

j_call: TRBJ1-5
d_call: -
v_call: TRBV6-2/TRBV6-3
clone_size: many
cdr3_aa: CASSYSSDLGSNQPQHF
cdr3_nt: TGTGCCAGCAGTTACTCGTCGGACCTCGGGAGCAATCAGCCCCAGCATTTT

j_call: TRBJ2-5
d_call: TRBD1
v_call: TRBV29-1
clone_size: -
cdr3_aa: CNPGTGGRRETQYF
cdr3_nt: TGCAACCCAGGGACAGGGGGGCGCAGGGAGACCCAGTACTTC

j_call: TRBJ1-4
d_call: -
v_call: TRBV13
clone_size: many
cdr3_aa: CASSTGGDEKLFF
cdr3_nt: TGTGCCAGCAGCACCGGCGGTGATGAAAAACTGTTTTTT

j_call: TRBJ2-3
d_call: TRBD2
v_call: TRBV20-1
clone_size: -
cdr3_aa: CSALGLAGWADTQYF
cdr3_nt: TGCAGTGCTTTAGGACTAGCGGGATGGGCAGATACGCAGTATTTT

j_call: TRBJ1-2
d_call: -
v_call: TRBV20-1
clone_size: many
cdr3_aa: CSARDSGHYGYTF
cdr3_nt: TGCAGTGCTAGAGATTCCGGCCACTATGGCTACACCTTC

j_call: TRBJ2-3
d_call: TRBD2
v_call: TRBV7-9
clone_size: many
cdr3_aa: CASSIMLAASTDTQYF
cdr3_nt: TGTGCCAGCAGCATCATGCTAGCGGCTAGCACAGATACGCAGTATTTT